Below are 13 T cell receptor beta chains sequenced from a single sample in a study of blood T cells in healthy people across ages. A second 7 to 11 cycle PCR used barcoded and J-beta primers. TCRdb reprocessed the 5' RACE reads with MiXCR, giving one entry per CDR3 protein. The sample holds 800,000 to 950,000 distinct CDR3 sequences; just under 30% are singletons and the top ten take about 10%. This same sample was also taken into another study, of T cells of mothers and their children.

Sequencing was carried out using blood. The receptors derive from a woman aged 40 to 50 in good health.

The rearrangement uses TRBV27 and TRBJ2-1; D is perhaps TRBD2 (7 bases). The CDR3 covers 15 residues. Trimming stripped 4 bases from V and 3 bases from J, with 13 bases between. CDR1 is MNHEY, CDR2 SMNVEV, per germline (reference sequence). This CDR3 is CASSYGRGNYNEQFF. The CDR3 region has the DNA TGTGCCAGCAGTTATGGGAGGGGGAACTACAATGAGCAGTTCTTC.

This clonotype has a handful of counts. A much more abundant neighbour one base away suggests this may be a read error. The V and J genes are TRBV20-1 and TRBJ1-1; tentative D call: TRBD1 (5 bases). This CDR3 spans 15 amino acids. CDR1 DFQATT and CDR2 SNEGSKA come from the germline V gene (reference sequence). The V end was cut by 1 base, the J end by 5 bases, with 17 bases between. The DNA for the CDR3 is TGCAGTGCTAGAGCCCAACAGGAGGCGCAGACTGAAGCTTTCTTT. Protein sequence: CSARAQQEAQTEAFF.

As to this clonotype: A much larger clone sits a single nucleotide away, making a read error possible. The rearrangement uses TRBV30 and TRBJ2-7; D possibly corresponds to TRBD1 (6 bases). Per the germline V gene, CDR1 is GTSNPN and CDR2 is SVGIG (reference sequence). Trimming took off 2 bases at V and 5 bases at J, with 10 bases between the two ends. The CDR3 has 12 amino acids. The DNA for the CDR3 is TGTGCCTGGAGTATACAGGGCCACGAGCAGTACTTC. Translating it yields CAWSIQGHEQYF.

This clonotype was counted between two and nine times. CDR3 coding DNA: TGCAGCGTTGAGGAGGGCCTGGGCCGTCGGGAGCAGTACTTC. Translation gives CSVEEGLGRREQYF. This sequence joins TRBV29-1 and TRBJ2-5, with a weak D call TRBD2 (6 bases). Between the trimmed V and J ends, which lost 3 bases and 11 bases, there was a span of 22 bases. The CDR3 totals 14 residues. Germline V CDR1 and CDR2: SQVTM, ANQGSEA. Full variable domain (rest looked up from reference TRBV29-1 and TRBJ2-5): SAVISQKPSRDICQRGTSLTIQCQVDSQVTMMFWYRQQPGQSLTLIATANQGSEATYESGFVIDKFPISRPNLTFSTLTVSNMSPEDSSIYLCSVEEGLGRREQYFGPGTRLLVL.

V usage is TRBV29-1 and J usage is TRBJ2-7; 8 bases are a match to TRBD2. The V gene end was trimmed by 2 bases and the J gene end by 5 bases; junction bases not matched to a gene: 8. The germline gives CDR1 SQVTM, CDR2 ANQGSEA. The length of the CDR3 is 14 residues. In DNA form, the CDR3 reads TGCAGCGTTGAACCACCGGGACTAGTGGACGAGCAGTACTTC. This codes for CSVEPPGLVDEQYF.

This clonotype showed up just a few times. V gene TRBV9 combines with J gene TRBJ2-2; the match to TRBD1 covers 9 bases. The germline V gene encodes CDR1 SGDLS and CDR2 YYNGEE. The CDR3 is 15 residues long. Germline trimming cut 4 bases from V and 3 bases from J; bases unmatched to any gene: 4. This CDR3 reads CASSLRQGDTGELFF. For the CDR3, the DNA is TGTGCCAGCAGCCTCCGACAGGGGGACACCGGGGAGCTGTTTTTT.

The chain carries TRBV30 and TRBJ2-1; TRBD1 agrees at 7 bases. Germline V gene sequence: CDR1 GTSNPN, CDR2 SVGIG (reference sequence). V was clipped by 1 base and J by 10 bases; unmatched bases: 10. This CDR3 region has 14 residues. This chain's CDR3 is CAWSAGTAPYEQFF. The CDR3 coding sequence is TGTGCCTGGAGTGCCGGGACAGCCCCCTACGAGCAGTTCTTC.

This clonotype was recorded a few times. The chain carries TRBV9 and TRBJ1-4; 8 bases map to TRBD1. The CDR3 runs to 13 residues. Germline V gene data show CDR1 as SGDLS and CDR2 as YYNGEE. The V gene end was trimmed by 3 bases and the J gene end by 7 bases; junction bases not matched to a gene: 2. The CDR3 here is CASSAGQGEKLFF. CDR3 nucleotide sequence: TGTGCCAGCAGCGCCGGACAGGGTGAAAAACTGTTTTTT.

Note on this clonotype: The conserved final phenylalanine or tryptophan is absent from the CDR3, which likely points to a read error. This sequence joins TRBV5-5 and TRBJ2-7; 9 nucleotides align to TRBD1. With V trimmed by 3 bases and J by 3 bases, 4 bases remained unmatched. The CDR3 contains 14 residues. Germline V gene lookup returns CDR1 SGHKS and CDR2 YYEKEE (reference sequence). CDR3 protein: CASSWDRVIYEQYS. The CDR3 bases are TGTGCCAGCAGCTGGGACAGGGTAATCTACGAGCAGTACAGC.

This clonotype was picked up a small number of times. This chain's CDR3 is CASSRRTSGVLETQYF. The CDR3 DNA is TGCGCCAGCAGTCGGAGGACTAGCGGGGTTCTGGAGACCCAGTACTTC. V gene TRBV4-3 combines with J gene TRBJ2-5; 12 bases are a match to TRBD2. The germline V gene encodes CDR1 LGHNA and CDR2 YSLEER. With 6 bases clipped from V and 5 bases from J, the junction kept 10 bases outside the gene matches. This CDR3 region has 16 residues.

V is TRBV12-3 or TRBV12-4 and J is TRBJ2-4, with D possibly TRBD2 on 6 matching bases. The better agreement between TRBJ2-7 and the DNA end casts doubt on the J call. The CDR3 spans 16 residues. In nucleotides, the CDR3 is TGTGCCAGCAGCATCCTCTCCGGGGGAAGGAGCTACGAGCAGTACTTC. Protein: CASSILSGGRSYEQYF.

On this clonotype itself: A junction end diverges from the germline sequence, so it may reflect a read error. This sequence joins TRBV7-9 and TRBJ1-1, with D possibly TRBD1 on 5 matching bases. Germline V CDR1 and CDR2: SEHNR, FQNEAQ (reference sequence). The CDR3 has 13 residues. CDR3 sequence (DNA): TGTGTCAGCAGCCTCGGGACGGTCACTGAAGCTTTCTTT. Its protein is CVSSLGTVTEAFF. Drawing the rest from reference TRBV7-9 and TRBJ1-1, the complete variable domain is DTGVSQNPRHKITKRGQNVTFRCDPISEHNRLYWYRQTLGQGPEFLTYFQNEAQLEKSRLLSDRFSAERPKGSFSTLEIQRTEQGDSAMYLCVSSLGTVTEAFFGQGTRLTVV.

There are many counts of this clonotype. V and J are TRBV9 and TRBJ2-7; 11 bases line up with TRBD2. This CDR3 is 15 amino acids long. J was trimmed by 2 bases and V by 0 bases; bases with no gene match: 1. Germline lookup yields CDR1 SGDLS and CDR2 YYNGEE. The CDR3 coding sequence is TGTGCCAGCAGCGTAGGTAGCGGGGGGGCCTACGAGCAGTACTTC. Translated: CASSVGSGGAYEQYF.